The TCR beta chain described here comes from a study of Ad26.COV2.S vaccination and SARS-CoV-2 variants. Indicated treatment: roughly 18 received Ad26.COV2.S at low or high dose, single or two shots; several received placebo; per-sample allocation not given. Day 63 after the first vaccine or placebo injection was the time point for sampling. Libraries were prepared by immunoSEQ multiplex PCR; TCRdb keeps only in-frame clonotypes and omits some of them. The sample shows some 300,000 clones, over 80% of them seen only once. V shed 3 bases and J shed 0 bases, with 8 bases lying between them. Germline lookup yields CDR1 GTSNPN and CDR2 SVGIG (reference sequence). There are 14 residues in the CDR3.

This receptor was identified in a person aged 18 to 59 who received the Ad26.COV2.S COVID-19 vaccine or a placebo. J is TRBJ1-4 and V is TRBV30; D call uncertain. Material: peripheral blood, obtained in a trial of Ad26.COV2.S vaccine versus placebo. The CDR3 sequence: CAWSYGSTNEKLFF. DNA for the CDR3: TGTGCCTGGAGCTACGGTTCAACTAATGAAAAACTGTTTTTT.